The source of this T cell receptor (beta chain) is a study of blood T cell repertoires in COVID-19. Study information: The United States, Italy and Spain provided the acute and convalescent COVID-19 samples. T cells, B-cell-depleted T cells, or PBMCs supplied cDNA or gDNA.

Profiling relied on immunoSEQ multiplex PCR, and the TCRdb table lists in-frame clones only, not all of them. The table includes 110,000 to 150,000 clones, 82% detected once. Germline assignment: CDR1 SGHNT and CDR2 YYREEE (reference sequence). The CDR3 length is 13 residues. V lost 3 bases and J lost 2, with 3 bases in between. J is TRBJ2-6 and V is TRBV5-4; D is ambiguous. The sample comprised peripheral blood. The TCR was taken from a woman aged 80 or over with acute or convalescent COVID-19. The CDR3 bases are TGTGCCAGCAGCTCGGCTGGGGCCAACGTCCTGACTTTC. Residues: CASSSAGANVLTF.